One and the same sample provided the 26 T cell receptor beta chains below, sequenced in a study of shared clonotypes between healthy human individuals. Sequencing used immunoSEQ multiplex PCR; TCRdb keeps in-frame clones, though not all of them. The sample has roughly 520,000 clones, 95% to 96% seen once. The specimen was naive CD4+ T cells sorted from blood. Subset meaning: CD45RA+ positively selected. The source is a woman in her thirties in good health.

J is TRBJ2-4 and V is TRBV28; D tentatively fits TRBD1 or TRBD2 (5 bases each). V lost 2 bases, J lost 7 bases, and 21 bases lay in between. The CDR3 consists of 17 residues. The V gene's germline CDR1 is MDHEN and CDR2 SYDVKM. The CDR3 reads CASSLRGRGFGWNIQYF. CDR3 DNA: TGTGCCAGCAGTTTACGGGGCCGAGGGTTTGGATGGAACATTCAGTACTTC. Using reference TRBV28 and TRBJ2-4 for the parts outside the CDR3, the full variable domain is DVKVTQSSRYLVKRTGEKVFLECVQDMDHENMFWYRQDPGLGLRLIYFSYDVKMKEKGDIPEGYSVSREKKERFSLILESASTNQTSMYLCASSLRGRGFGWNIQYFGAGTRLSVL.

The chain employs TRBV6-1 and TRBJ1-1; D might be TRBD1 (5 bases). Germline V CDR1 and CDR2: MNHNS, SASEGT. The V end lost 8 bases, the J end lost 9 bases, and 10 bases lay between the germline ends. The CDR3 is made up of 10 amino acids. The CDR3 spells CASFTGKAFF. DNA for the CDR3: TGTGCCAGCTTCACAGGTAAAGCTTTCTTT.

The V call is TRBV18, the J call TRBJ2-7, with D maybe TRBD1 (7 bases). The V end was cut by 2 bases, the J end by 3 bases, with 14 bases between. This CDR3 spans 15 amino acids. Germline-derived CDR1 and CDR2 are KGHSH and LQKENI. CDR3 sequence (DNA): TGTGCCAGCTCACCATGGAGACAGGGAGGCTACGAGCAGTACTTC. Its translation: CASSPWRQGGYEQYF.

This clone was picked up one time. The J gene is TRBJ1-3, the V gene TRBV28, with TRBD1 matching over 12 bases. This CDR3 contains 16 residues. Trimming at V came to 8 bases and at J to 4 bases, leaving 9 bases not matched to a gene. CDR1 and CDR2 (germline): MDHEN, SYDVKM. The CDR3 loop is CASRDRGRLSGNTIYF. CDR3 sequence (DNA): TGTGCCAGCCGGGACAGGGGGCGACTATCCGGAAACACCATATATTTT.

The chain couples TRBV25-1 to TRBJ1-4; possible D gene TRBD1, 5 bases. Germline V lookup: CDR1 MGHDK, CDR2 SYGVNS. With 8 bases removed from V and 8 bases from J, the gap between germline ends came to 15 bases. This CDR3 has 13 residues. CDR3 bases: TGTGCCAGCTGGGGGGGAACGGGGGAAAAACTGTTTTTT. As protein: CASWGGTGEKLFF.

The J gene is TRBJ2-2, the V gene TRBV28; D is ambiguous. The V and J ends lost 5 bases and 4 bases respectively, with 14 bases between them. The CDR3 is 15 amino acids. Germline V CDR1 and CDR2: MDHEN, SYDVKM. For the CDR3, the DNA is TGTGCCAGCAGTCCACCTCATGGGGTCACCGGGGAGCTGTTTTTT. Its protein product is CASSPPHGVTGELFF.

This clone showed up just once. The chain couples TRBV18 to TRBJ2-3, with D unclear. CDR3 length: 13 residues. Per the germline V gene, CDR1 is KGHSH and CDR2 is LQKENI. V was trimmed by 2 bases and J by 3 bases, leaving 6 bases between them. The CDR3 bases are TGTGCCAGCTCACCAGTAGGGACAGATACGCAGTATTTT. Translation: CASSPVGTDTQYF.

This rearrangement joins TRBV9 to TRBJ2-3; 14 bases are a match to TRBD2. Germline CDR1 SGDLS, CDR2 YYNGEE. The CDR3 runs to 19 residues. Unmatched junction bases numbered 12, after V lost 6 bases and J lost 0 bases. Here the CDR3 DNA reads TGTGCCAGCAACACTCCCGGGACTAGCGGGAGTCGGAGCACAGATACGCAGTATTTT. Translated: CASNTPGTSGSRSTDTQYF.

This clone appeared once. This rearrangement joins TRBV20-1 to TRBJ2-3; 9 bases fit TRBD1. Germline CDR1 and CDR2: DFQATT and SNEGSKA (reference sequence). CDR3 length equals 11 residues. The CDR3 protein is CSGTGQDTQYF. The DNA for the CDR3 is TGCAGCGGGACAGGGCAGGATACGCAGTATTTT.

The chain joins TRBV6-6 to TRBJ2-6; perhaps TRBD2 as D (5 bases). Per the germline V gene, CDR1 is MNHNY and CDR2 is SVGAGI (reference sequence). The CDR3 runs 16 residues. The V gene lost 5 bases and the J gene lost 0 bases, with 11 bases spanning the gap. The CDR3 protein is CASSRTYRSGANVLTF. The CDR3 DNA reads TGTGCCAGCAGTCGGACTTACCGCTCTGGGGCCAACGTCCTGACTTTC.

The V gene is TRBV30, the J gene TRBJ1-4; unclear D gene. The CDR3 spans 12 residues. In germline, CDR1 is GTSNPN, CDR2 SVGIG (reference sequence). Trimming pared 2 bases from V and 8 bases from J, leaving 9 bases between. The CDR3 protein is CAWSHGVEKLFF. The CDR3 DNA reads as TGTGCCTGGAGTCACGGGGTGGAAAAACTGTTTTTT.

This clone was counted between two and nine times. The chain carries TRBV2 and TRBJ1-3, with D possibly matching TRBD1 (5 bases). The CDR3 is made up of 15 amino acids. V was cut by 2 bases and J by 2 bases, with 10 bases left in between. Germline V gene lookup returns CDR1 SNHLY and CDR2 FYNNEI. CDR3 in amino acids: CASSENGGAGNTIYF. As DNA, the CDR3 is TGTGCCAGCAGTGAAAACGGGGGGGCTGGAAACACCATATATTTT.

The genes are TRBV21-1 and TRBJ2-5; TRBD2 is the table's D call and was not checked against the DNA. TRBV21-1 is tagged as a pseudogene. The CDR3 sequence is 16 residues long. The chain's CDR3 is CASRWLLATLSETQYF. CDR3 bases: TGTGCCAGCAGGTGGTTATTAGCTACACTTTCTGAGACCCAGTACTTC.

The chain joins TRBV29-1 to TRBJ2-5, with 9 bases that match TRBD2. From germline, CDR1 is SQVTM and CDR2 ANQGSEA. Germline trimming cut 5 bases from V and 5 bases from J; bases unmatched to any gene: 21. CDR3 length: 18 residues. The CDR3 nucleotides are TGCAGCGTTTCACCCACCCTCCGTTTGCGGGAGGGCAAGGAGACCCAGTACTTC. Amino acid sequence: CSVSPTLRLREGKETQYF.

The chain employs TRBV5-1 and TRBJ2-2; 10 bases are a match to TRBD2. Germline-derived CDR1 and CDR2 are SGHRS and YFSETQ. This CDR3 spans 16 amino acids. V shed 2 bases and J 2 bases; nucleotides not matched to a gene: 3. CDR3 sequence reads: CASSLLAGQNTGELFF. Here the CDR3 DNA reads TGCGCCAGCAGCTTACTAGCGGGACAAAACACCGGGGAGCTGTTTTTT.

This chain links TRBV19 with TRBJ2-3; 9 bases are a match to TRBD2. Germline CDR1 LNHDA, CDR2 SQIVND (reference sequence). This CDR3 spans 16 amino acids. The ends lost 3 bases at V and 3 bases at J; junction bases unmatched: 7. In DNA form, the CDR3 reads TGTGCCAGTAGTATCGGAGGCGGGAGGGGAACAGATACGCAGTATTTT. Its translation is CASSIGGGRGTDTQYF. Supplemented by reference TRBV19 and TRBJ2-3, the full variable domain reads DGGITQSPKYLFRKEGQNVTLSCEQNLNHDAMYWYRQDPGQGLRLIYYSQIVNDFQKGDIAEGYSVSREKKESFPLTVTSAQKNPTAFYLCASSIGGGRGTDTQYFGPGTRLTVL.

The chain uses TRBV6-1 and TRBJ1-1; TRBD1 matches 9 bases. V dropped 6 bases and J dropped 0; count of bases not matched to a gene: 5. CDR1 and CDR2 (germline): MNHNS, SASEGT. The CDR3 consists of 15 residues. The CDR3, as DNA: TGTGCCAGCAGACTAACAGGGGGCTTGAACACTGAAGCTTTCTTT. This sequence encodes CASRLTGGLNTEAFF.

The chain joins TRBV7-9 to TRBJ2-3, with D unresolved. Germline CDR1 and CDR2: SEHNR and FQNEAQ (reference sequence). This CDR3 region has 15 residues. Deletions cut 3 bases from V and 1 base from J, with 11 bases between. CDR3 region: CASSFDAGGTDTQYF. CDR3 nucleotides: TGTGCCAGCAGCTTTGACGCCGGCGGCACAGATACGCAGTATTTT.

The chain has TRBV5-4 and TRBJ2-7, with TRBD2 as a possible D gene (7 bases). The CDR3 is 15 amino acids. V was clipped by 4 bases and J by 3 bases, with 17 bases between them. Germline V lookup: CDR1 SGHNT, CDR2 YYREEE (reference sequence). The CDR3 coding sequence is TGTGCCAGCAGCCCAGGGGCTAGCGGTTTCTACGAGCAGTACTTC. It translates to CASSPGASGFYEQYF.

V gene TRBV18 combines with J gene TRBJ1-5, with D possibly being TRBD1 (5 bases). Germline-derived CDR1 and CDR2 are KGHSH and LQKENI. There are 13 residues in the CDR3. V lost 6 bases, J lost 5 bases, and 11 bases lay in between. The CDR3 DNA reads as TGTGCCAGCTCCCAGGGTGAGGATCAGCCCCAGCATTTT. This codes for CASSQGEDQPQHF.

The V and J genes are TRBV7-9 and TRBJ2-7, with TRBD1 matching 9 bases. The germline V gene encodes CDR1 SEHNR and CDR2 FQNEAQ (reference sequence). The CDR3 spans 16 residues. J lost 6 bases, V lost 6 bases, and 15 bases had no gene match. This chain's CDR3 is CASRPTGGESYGEQYF. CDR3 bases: TGTGCCAGCAGACCAACAGGGGGCGAGTCGTATGGCGAGCAGTACTTC.

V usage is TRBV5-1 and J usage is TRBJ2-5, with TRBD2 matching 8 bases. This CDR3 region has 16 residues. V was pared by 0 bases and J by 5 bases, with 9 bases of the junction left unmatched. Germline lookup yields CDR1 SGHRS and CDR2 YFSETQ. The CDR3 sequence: CASSLAGAAGEETQYF. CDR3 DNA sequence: TGCGCCAGCAGCTTGGCCGGGGCAGCGGGAGAGGAGACCCAGTACTTC.

CDR3 DNA: TGTGCCAGCAGATCGACTGGCTGGGGGGAGCAGTACTTC. It encodes CASRSTGWGEQYF. The chain employs TRBV6-6 and TRBJ2-7; D possibly uses TRBD1 or TRBD2 (5 bases each). Germline V gives CDR1 MNHNY, CDR2 SVGAGI (reference sequence). This CDR3 has 13 residues. V dropped 6 bases and J dropped 7 bases, with 16 bases sitting between them.

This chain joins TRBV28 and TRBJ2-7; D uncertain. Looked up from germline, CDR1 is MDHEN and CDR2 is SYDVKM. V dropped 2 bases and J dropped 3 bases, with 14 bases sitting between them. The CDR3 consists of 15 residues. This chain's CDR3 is CASSLGPLSYYEQYF. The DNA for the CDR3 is TGTGCCAGCAGTTTAGGGCCCCTCTCCTACTACGAGCAGTACTTC.

CDR3 sequence (DNA): TGTGCCAGTAGTATTGCCGGGACGAACTACGAGCAGTACTTC. Translation gives CASSIAGTNYEQYF. The genes are TRBV19 and TRBJ2-7; D might be TRBD1 or TRBD2, each matching 5 bases. Looked up from germline, CDR1 is LNHDA and CDR2 is SQIVND (reference sequence). Trimming left V 3 bases short and J 3 bases short, with 12 bases between. This CDR3 has 14 residues.

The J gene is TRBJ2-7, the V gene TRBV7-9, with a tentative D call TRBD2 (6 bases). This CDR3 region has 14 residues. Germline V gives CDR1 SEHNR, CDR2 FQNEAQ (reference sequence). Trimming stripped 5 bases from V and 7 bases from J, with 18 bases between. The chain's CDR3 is CASSRLSMGGEQYF. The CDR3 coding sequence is TGTGCCAGCAGCCGACTTAGTATGGGGGGTGAGCAGTACTTC.